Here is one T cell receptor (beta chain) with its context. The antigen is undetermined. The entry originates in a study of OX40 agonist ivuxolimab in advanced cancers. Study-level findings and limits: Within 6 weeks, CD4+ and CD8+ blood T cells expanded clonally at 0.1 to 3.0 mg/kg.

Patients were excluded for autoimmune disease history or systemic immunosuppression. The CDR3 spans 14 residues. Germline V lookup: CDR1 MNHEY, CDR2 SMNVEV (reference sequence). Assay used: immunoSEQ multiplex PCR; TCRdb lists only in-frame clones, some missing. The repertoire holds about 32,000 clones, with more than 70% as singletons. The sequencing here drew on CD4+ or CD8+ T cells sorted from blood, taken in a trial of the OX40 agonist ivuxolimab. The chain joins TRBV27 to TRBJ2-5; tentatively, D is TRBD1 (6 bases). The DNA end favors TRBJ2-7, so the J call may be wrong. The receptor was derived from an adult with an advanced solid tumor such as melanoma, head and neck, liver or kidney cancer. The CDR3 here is CASSPRDKAYEQYF. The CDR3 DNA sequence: TGTGCCAGCTCGCCTCGGGACAAAGCCTACGAGCAGTACTTC.